This T cell receptor beta chain was sequenced for a study of T cell responses to AZD1222 COVID-19 vaccine. CDR1 and CDR2 (germline): LNHDA, SQIVND (reference sequence). The CDR3 has 15 residues. V lost 3 bases, J lost 0 bases, and 11 bases lay in between. Profiled with immunoSEQ multiplex PCR; TCRdb holds only in-frame clones, not every one. The data contain under 130,000 clones, about 90% of them singletons. The TCR comes from an adult in good health. The sample was peripheral blood, taken on day 0 of AZD1222 vaccination. The chain combines TRBV19 with TRBJ1-1; no firm D call. The CDR3, as DNA: TGTGCCAGTAGTATGGCCCGGGCTTTGAACACTGAAGCTTTCTTT. It translates to CASSMARALNTEAFF.